This TCR beta chain was captured in a study of T cells in Graves' hyperthyroidism and ophthalmopathy. This clonotype was detected ten times or more. Regions amplified from RNA transcripts were the TCR beta CDR3 regions. HTBI primers drove first-round RT-PCR of the TCR CDR3. Each CDR3 protein is one row after TCRdb ran MiXCR on the multiplex PCR reads. The table records about 640,000 distinct CDR3 sequences, around 21% of them present only once. CDR3 length equals 13 residues. Between the trimmed V and J ends, which lost 2 bases and 4 bases, there was a span of 6 bases. The V gene is TRBV12-3 or TRBV12-4, the J gene TRBJ2-1; no clear D. The receptor was isolated from a man aged 30-40 years with Graves' ophthalmopathy. Sample: blood. CDR3 nucleotide sequence: TGTGCCAGCAGTTTAATAGGGTACAATGAGCAGTTCTTC. It specifies CASSLIGYNEQFF.